This TCR beta chain stems from a study of T-cell reconstitution after alpha-beta-depleted transplantation in children. Molecular barcoding with unique molecular identifiers was used for the TCRbeta library. TCRdb re-derived calls from the PCR reads in MiXCR, one entry per CDR3 protein. The table has about 97,000 distinct CDR3 sequences, 5% to 6% seen once. This clonotype was counted at least ten times. Its antigen is undetermined. Whole-study findings and limits: The study traced high day-60 TCRbeta diversity in some patients to surviving recipient T cells and thymic progenitors. Expanded graft clones, several hundred of them, were reportedly the source of alpha-beta T cells about two months after transplant.

Per the germline V gene, CDR1 is DFQATT and CDR2 is SNEGSKA (reference sequence). Trimming took off 6 bases at V and 4 bases at J, with 19 bases between the two ends. The CDR3 extends over 15 amino acids. Sequences were derived from PBMCs, mostly from graft donor cells, sampled 60 days after TCRalphabeta/CD19-depleted stem cell transplant. V usage is TRBV20-1 and J usage is TRBJ2-1; D uncertain. The TCR originated in a female patient between 2 and 10 years old who had a stem cell transplant for Fanconi anemia, so the T cells may come from the graft donor. The CDR3 DNA is TGCAGTGCCGGCGGATCCAGGTCATCATACAATGAGCAGTTCTTC. Amino acids: CSAGGSRSSYNEQFF.